The next 15 T cell receptor beta chains were all read from a single sample in a study of OX40 agonist ivuxolimab in advanced cancers. Libraries were prepared by immunoSEQ multiplex PCR; TCRdb keeps only in-frame clonotypes and omits some of them. The sample consists of roughly 65,000 clones, just over 90% of them appearing once. Here the sequenced sample was CD4+ or CD8+ T cells sorted from blood, taken in a trial of the OX40 agonist ivuxolimab. The source of these receptors is an adult with an advanced solid tumor such as melanoma, head and neck, liver or kidney cancer.

The V call is TRBV29-1, the J call TRBJ1-6; TRBD1 aligns across 7 bases. Germline lookup yields CDR1 SQVTM and CDR2 ANQGSEA. The CDR3 consists of 14 residues. Trimming at V came to 6 bases and at J to 7 bases, leaving 9 bases not matched to a gene. CDR3 sequence: CSVGEGARNSPLHF. DNA for the CDR3: TGCAGCGTCGGCGAGGGGGCGCGGAATTCACCCCTCCACTTT. The full variable domain, completed using reference TRBV29-1 and TRBJ1-6, is SAVISQKPSRDICQRGTSLTIQCQVDSQVTMMFWYRQQPGQSLTLIATANQGSEATYESGFVIDKFPISRPNLTFSTLTVSNMSPEDSSIYLCSVGEGARNSPLHFGNGTRLTVT.

The chain combines TRBV2 with TRBJ2-7; D is unresolved. This CDR3 spans 10 amino acids. The germline V gene has CDR1 SNHLY and CDR2 FYNNEI. The V end was cut by 6 bases, the J end by 4 bases, with 4 bases between. CDR3 sequence: CASSSYEQYF. Written as DNA, the CDR3 is TGTGCCAGCAGCTCGTACGAGCAGTACTTC. The variable domain in full, with the rest retrieved from reference TRBV2 and TRBJ2-7, is EPEVTQTPSHQVTQMGQEVILRCVPISNHLYFYWYRQILGQKVEFLVSFYNNEISEKSEIFDDQFSVERPDGSNFTLKIRSTKLEDSAMYFCASSSYEQYFGPGTRLTVT.

V and J are TRBV2 and TRBJ1-4, with 10 positions matching TRBD1. Looked up from germline, CDR1 is SNHLY and CDR2 is FYNNEI. V lost 6 bases, J lost 14 bases, and 6 bases stayed unmatched. The CDR3 has 12 amino acids. The CDR3 sequence is CASRRTGGILFF. CDR3 in DNA: TGTGCCAGCAGGAGGACAGGGGGTATCCTGTTTTTT.

This rearrangement joins TRBV6-1 to TRBJ2-7; TRBD1 aligns across 9 bases. The V gene's germline CDR1 is MNHNS and CDR2 SASEGT. The CDR3 totals 14 residues. J lost 5 bases, V lost 6 bases, and 8 bases had no gene match. The CDR3 loop reads CASRGPGQGNEQYF. The CDR3 nucleotides read TGTGCCAGCAGGGGTCCGGGACAGGGCAACGAGCAGTACTTC.

The DNA of the CDR3 is TGTGCCAGCAGCAAAGGACTAGCGGGAGGGCCTTACAATGAGCAGTTCTTC. Protein product: CASSKGLAGGPYNEQFF. The chain recombines TRBV21-1 with TRBJ2-1; TRBD2, the table's D call, was not compared with the DNA. TRBV21-1 is recorded as a pseudogene. The CDR3 is 17 residues long.

The V call is TRBV27, the J call TRBJ2-5, with D perhaps assigned TRBD1 or TRBD2 (5 bases each). Germline V gene sequence: CDR1 MNHEY, CDR2 SMNVEV (reference sequence). Trimming took 4 bases from V and 3 from J, leaving 18 bases between them. The CDR3 is 16 amino acids. In DNA form, the CDR3 reads TGTGCCAGCAGTTCCCCAACCGGGACGAGCAAAGAGACCCAGTACTTC. It translates to CASSSPTGTSKETQYF.

This chain uses TRBV27 with TRBJ1-1, with a tentative D call TRBD1 (5 bases). Germline lookup yields CDR1 MNHEY and CDR2 SMNVEV (reference sequence). V was trimmed by 6 bases and J by 5 bases, leaving 16 bases between them. The length of the CDR3 is 14 residues. The CDR3 loop is CASRTDRQRTEAFF. In nucleotides, the CDR3 is TGTGCCAGCAGGACAGACAGACAGAGGACTGAAGCTTTCTTT.

This clone was seen once. The chain recombines TRBV11-2 with TRBJ1-2; D gene uncertain. In germline, CDR1 is SGHAT, CDR2 FQNNGV. CDR3 length: 13 amino acids. The V end was cut by 2 bases, the J end by 8 bases, with 12 bases between. CDR3 residues: CASSLSDQRGYTF. The DNA for the CDR3 is TGTGCCAGCAGCTTATCGGACCAAAGGGGCTACACCTTC.

This chain joins TRBV6-1 and TRBJ1-5; TRBD1 might be the D (5 bases). This CDR3 region has 15 residues. Germline V CDR1 and CDR2: MNHNS, SASEGT. The ends were cut back, 0 bases at V and 5 bases at J, with 11 bases in the middle. CDR3 protein: CASSEALGEHQPQHF. In DNA form, the CDR3 reads TGTGCCAGCAGTGAAGCTTTGGGGGAACATCAGCCCCAGCATTTT.

The chain has TRBV2 and TRBJ1-2; a weak D match, TRBD1 (6 bases). Germline CDR1 reads SNHLY; CDR2 reads FYNNEI. The V gene lost 4 bases and the J gene lost 8 bases, with 17 bases spanning the gap. The CDR3 is 14 amino acids. The CDR3: CASSATQGLEGYTF. In nucleotides, the CDR3 is TGTGCCAGCAGTGCCACCCAGGGGCTAGAAGGCTACACCTTC.

The chain has TRBV7-2 and TRBJ1-1, with D possibly being TRBD1 (5 bases). In germline, CDR1 is SGHTA, CDR2 FQGNSA. V lost 0 bases to trimming and J lost 11 bases, with 13 bases between them. This CDR3 has 13 amino acids. CDR3 amino acids: CASSLAVARDAFF. Here the CDR3 DNA reads TGTGCCAGCAGCTTAGCGGTAGCCAGGGACGCTTTCTTT.

J is TRBJ1-3 and V is TRBV29-1, with D unclear. The V end was cut by 7 bases, the J end by 4 bases, with 14 bases between. The CDR3 length is 13 residues. In germline, CDR1 is SQVTM, CDR2 ANQGSEA. CDR3 region: CSADRVGGNTIYF. For the CDR3, the DNA is TGCAGCGCCGACCGCGTCGGGGGAAACACCATATATTTT.

This chain joins TRBV7-9 and TRBJ2-5, with D hard to call. Per germline, CDR1 SEHNR and CDR2 FQNEAQ (reference sequence). The CDR3 loop spans 14 amino acids. With 0 bases removed from V and 3 bases from J, the gap between germline ends came to 8 bases. In DNA, the CDR3 is TGTGCCAGCAGCTTAGCCCGGCAGGAAGAGACCCAGTACTTC. Its translation: CASSLARQEETQYF.

This clone was picked up one time. This sequence joins TRBV19 and TRBJ1-2, with a tentative D call TRBD1 (6 bases). V was shortened by 9 bases and J by 4 bases, with 18 bases between the two germline ends. Germline loops: CDR1 LNHDA, CDR2 SQIVND (reference sequence). This CDR3 region has 14 residues. Here the CDR3 reads CASTPQWGPYGYTF. The CDR3 nucleotides are TGTGCCAGCACACCCCAGTGGGGGCCCTATGGCTACACCTTC. Using reference TRBV19 and TRBJ1-2 for the parts outside the CDR3, the full variable domain is DGGITQSPKYLFRKEGQNVTLSCEQNLNHDAMYWYRQDPGQGLRLIYYSQIVNDFQKGDIAEGYSVSREKKESFPLTVTSAQKNPTAFYLCASTPQWGPYGYTFGSGTRLTVV.

V usage is TRBV18 and J usage is TRBJ1-1, with a possible D match to TRBD1 (6 bases). The length of the CDR3 is 15 residues. Germline loops: CDR1 KGHSH, CDR2 LQKENI. The V and J ends lost 4 bases and 3 bases respectively, with 15 bases between them. CDR3 in DNA: TGTGCCAGCTCACTACTTGGGGGCGAAGACACTGAAGCTTTCTTT. It is translated as CASSLLGGEDTEAFF.